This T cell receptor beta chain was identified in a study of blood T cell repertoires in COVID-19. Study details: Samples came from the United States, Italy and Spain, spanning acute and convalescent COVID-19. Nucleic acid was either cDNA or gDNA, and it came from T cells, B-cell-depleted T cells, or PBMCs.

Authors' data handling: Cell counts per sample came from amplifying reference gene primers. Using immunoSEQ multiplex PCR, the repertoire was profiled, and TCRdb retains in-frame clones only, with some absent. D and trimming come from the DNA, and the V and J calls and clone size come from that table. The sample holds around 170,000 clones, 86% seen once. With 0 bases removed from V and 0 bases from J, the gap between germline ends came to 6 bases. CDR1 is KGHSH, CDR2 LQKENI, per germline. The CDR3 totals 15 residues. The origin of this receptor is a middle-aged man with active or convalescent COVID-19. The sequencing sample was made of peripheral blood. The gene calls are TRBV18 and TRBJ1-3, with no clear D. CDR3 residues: CASSPPYSSGNTIYF. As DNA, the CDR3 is TGTGCCAGCTCACCACCGTACAGCTCTGGAAACACCATATATTTT.